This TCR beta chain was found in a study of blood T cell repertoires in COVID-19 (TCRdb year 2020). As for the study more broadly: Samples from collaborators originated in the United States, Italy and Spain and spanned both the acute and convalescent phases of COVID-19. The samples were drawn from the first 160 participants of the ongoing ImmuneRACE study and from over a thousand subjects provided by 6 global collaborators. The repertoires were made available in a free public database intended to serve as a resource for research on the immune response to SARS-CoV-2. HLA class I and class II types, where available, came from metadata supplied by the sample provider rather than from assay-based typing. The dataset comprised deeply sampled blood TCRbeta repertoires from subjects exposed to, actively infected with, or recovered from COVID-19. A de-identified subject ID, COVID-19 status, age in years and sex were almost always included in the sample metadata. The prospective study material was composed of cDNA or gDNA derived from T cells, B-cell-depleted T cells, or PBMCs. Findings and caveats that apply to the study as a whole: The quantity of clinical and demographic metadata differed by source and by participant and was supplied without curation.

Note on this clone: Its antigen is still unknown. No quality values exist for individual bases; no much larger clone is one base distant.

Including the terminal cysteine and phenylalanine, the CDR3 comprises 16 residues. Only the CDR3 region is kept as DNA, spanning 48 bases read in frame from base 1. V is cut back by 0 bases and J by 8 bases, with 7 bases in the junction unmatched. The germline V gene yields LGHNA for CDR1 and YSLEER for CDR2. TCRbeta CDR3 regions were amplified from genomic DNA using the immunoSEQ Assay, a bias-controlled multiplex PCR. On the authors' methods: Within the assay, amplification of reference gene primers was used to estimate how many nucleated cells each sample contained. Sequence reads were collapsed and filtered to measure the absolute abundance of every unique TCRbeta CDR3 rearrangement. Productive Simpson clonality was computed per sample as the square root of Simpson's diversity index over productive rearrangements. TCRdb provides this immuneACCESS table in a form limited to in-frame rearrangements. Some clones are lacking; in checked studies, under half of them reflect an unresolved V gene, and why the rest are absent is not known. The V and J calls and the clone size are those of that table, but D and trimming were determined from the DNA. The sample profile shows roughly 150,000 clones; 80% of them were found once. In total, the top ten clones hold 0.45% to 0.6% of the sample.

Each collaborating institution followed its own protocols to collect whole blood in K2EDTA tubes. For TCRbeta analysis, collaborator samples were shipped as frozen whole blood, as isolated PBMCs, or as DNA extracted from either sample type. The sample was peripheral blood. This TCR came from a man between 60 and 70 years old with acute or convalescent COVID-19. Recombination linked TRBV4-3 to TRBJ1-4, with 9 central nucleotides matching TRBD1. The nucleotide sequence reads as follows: TGCGCCAGCAGCCAAGACACCGGGACAGGGCGAGAAAAACTGTTTTTT. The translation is CASSQDTGTGREKLFF.